This entry concerns a single T cell receptor delta chain. The CDR3 runs to 18 residues. Looked up from germline, CDR1 is GEAIGNYY and CDR2 is EKD. With 0 bases clipped from V and 0 bases from J, the junction kept 3 bases outside the gene matches. This sample was included in a study of gamma-delta chains in newborns, infants, children. At the level of the study: Microbial exposure reportedly drives polyclonal innate γδ T cell expansion after birth.

TCRdb called clones anew from the reads with CATT. The table shows over 2,500 delta-chain clones, with around 0.99% occurring only once. The receptor comes from a child who was a newborn, infant or young child, either healthy, febrile or measles-vaccinated (not recorded which). The chain carries TRDV2 and TRDJ3, with 8 positions matching TRDD3. Material: blood. CDR3 loop: CACDTGWGSSWDTRQMFF. The DNA for the CDR3 is TGTGCCTGTGACACCGGCTGGGGGAGCTCCTGGGACACCCGACAGATGTTTTTC.